The 16 T cell receptor beta chains presented below share a single source sample, sequenced in a study of CD8 T cells in Susac syndrome. Reverse transcription used about 0.45 to 1 ug RNA and random hexamers. Each CDR3 protein is one row after TCRdb ran MiXCR on the immunoSEQ multiplex PCR reads. There are approximately 190,000 distinct CDR3 sequences in the sample; approximately 94% occur only once, and 0.1% lies in the top ten. Sequenced material: CD4+ T cells from PBMCs. The receptor source for this set is a human donor in good health.

The chain joins TRBV5-1 to TRBJ2-1; 11 bases are a match to TRBD2. The length of the CDR3 is 17 residues. CDR1 is SGHRS and CDR2 is YFSETQ in the germline V gene. V gave up 3 bases and J gave up 5 bases; unmatched junction bases: 10. CDR3 residues: CASSYFLAGGPHNEQFF. CDR3 DNA: TGCGCCAGCAGCTACTTTCTAGCGGGGGGCCCCCACAATGAGCAGTTCTTC.

V is TRBV10-3 and J is TRBJ2-6; the D is unclear. Germline V gene sequence: CDR1 ENHRY, CDR2 SYGVKD. This CDR3 region has 13 residues. Trimming cost V 10 bases and J 1 base, with 8 bases left between them. The CDR3 reads CATWRSGANVLTF. CDR3 in DNA: TGTGCCACCTGGCGGTCTGGGGCCAACGTCCTGACTTTC.

The chain employs TRBV6-6 and TRBJ1-1; possibly TRBD1 for D (5 bases). CDR3 length equals 15 residues. Germline V gene sequence: CDR1 MNHNY, CDR2 SVGAGI (reference sequence). Trimming took off 3 bases at V and 4 bases at J, with 15 bases between the two ends. The CDR3 region is CASSYFIGVGTEAFF. The CDR3 DNA follows: TGTGCCAGCAGTTATTTTATAGGGGTTGGCACTGAAGCTTTCTTT.

CDR3 nucleotides: TGTGCCAGCAGCCAAGATGTCGGGGATGAAGCTTTCTTT. Its translation is CASSQDVGDEAFF. This rearrangement joins TRBV4-2 to TRBJ1-1; D is unresolved. Trimming removed 0 bases at V and 7 bases at J, with 9 bases between. The CDR3 covers 13 residues. From germline, CDR1 is LGHNA and CDR2 YNFKEQ.

This chain links TRBV11-3 with TRBJ2-2; 8 nucleotides agree with TRBD2. The CDR3 contains 15 residues. V lost 8 bases to trimming and J lost 5 bases; unmatched junction nucleotides: 10. Germline values: CDR1 SGHNT, CDR2 YENEEA. The CDR3 is CASSLGTSSTGELFF. CDR3 DNA: TGTGCCAGCTCCCTAGGGACTAGTTCTACCGGGGAGCTGTTTTTT.

This CDR3 is CASSRVPRGEQFF. The CDR3 DNA reads TGTGCCAGCTCTCGGGTCCCCCGGGGAGAGCAGTTCTTC. The gene calls are TRBV18 and TRBJ2-1, with D maybe TRBD2 (5 bases). Between the trimmed V and J ends, which lost 6 bases and 10 bases, there was a span of 16 bases. Germline V CDR1 and CDR2: KGHSH, LQKENI. This CDR3 has 13 amino acids.

The gene calls are TRBV24-1 and TRBJ2-5; the D gene is possibly TRBD2 (5 bases). Germline-derived CDR1 and CDR2 are KGHDR and SFDVKD. The ends were cut back, 3 bases at V and 1 base at J, with 5 bases in the middle. The CDR3 consists of 13 residues. The CDR3 region has the DNA TGTGCCACCAGTGATACTAGCCAAGAGACCCAGTACTTC. Protein product: CATSDTSQETQYF.

The V and J genes are TRBV27 and TRBJ2-2; 8 positions match TRBD1. The junction had 10 bases not matched to a gene; V was cut back by 4 bases and J by 3 bases. The CDR3 has 17 amino acids. Germline V gene lookup returns CDR1 MNHEY and CDR2 SMNVEV (reference sequence). The CDR3 sequence: CASSSSTGQGYTGELFF. CDR3 bases: TGTGCCAGCAGTTCAAGCACTGGACAGGGTTACACCGGGGAGCTGTTTTTT.

This CDR3 is CASSSGLLTDTQYF. The CDR3 DNA is TGTGCCAGCAGCTCCGGTCTTCTCACAGATACGCAGTATTTT. This chain uses TRBV7-2 with TRBJ2-3, with D uncertain. Between the trimmed V and J ends, which lost 4 bases and 2 bases, there was a span of 10 bases. The CDR3 contains 14 residues. CDR1 SGHTA and CDR2 FQGNSA come from the germline V gene.

J is TRBJ2-4 and V is TRBV27; 7 nucleotides align to TRBD1. This CDR3 has 16 amino acids. Germline V gene sequence: CDR1 MNHEY, CDR2 SMNVEV (reference sequence). V lost 4 bases, J lost 5 bases, and 11 bases stayed unmatched. The CDR3 reads CASSSRTGRVQNIQYF. For the CDR3, the DNA is TGTGCCAGCAGTTCGAGGACAGGCCGAGTACAAAACATTCAGTACTTC.

The chain uses TRBV12-3 or TRBV12-4 and TRBJ1-2; no clear D gene. The CDR3 loop spans 13 amino acids. V lost 7 bases and J 4 bases, leaving 13 bases between the germline ends. CDR3 residues: CASTPQGFYGYTF. The CDR3 DNA reads TGTGCCAGCACCCCACAAGGGTTCTATGGCTACACCTTC.

The gene calls are TRBV3-1 and TRBJ2-2; D perhaps matches TRBD1 (5 bases). This CDR3 spans 14 amino acids. V lost 3 bases, J lost 4 bases, and 9 bases lay in between. Germline V gene sequence: CDR1 LGHDT, CDR2 YNNKEL (reference sequence). This CDR3 reads CASSHWTSTGELFF. CDR3 DNA: TGTGCCAGCAGCCATTGGACATCCACCGGGGAGCTGTTTTTT.

J is TRBJ2-1 and V is TRBV30; D not resolved. Germline CDR1 GTSNPN, CDR2 SVGIG (reference sequence). The CDR3 sequence is 12 residues long. Trimming took off 1 base at V and 9 bases at J, with 10 bases between the two ends. The CDR3 is CAWSGRNSEQFF. The CDR3, as DNA: TGTGCCTGGAGTGGGAGAAACAGTGAGCAGTTCTTC.

The V gene is TRBV6-5, the J gene TRBJ1-1, with 7 positions matching TRBD1. This CDR3 contains 13 residues. Per germline, CDR1 MNHEY and CDR2 SVGAGI. Losses at the gene ends were 7 bases for V and 3 bases for J; bases not matched to a gene: 5. Written as DNA, the CDR3 is TGTGCCAGCAAACCTGACAGGGACACTGAAGCTTTCTTT. Translated: CASKPDRDTEAFF.

V usage is TRBV3-1 and J usage is TRBJ2-1; 7 bases align to TRBD2. With 0 bases clipped from V and 8 bases from J, the junction kept 1 base outside the gene matches. The CDR3 covers 13 residues. From germline, CDR1 is LGHDT and CDR2 YNNKEL (reference sequence). The CDR3, as DNA: TGTGCCAGCAGCCAAGATCGGGGGGATGAGCAGTTCTTC. It codes for CASSQDRGDEQFF.

V is TRBV12-3 or TRBV12-4 and J is TRBJ2-6, with D unclear. This CDR3 contains 17 residues. Trimming left V 2 bases short and J 0 bases short, with 11 bases between. The CDR3 region is CASSLYGRSSGANVLTF. The CDR3 coding sequence is TGTGCCAGCAGTTTATACGGCCGGAGCTCTGGGGCCAACGTCCTGACTTTC.